A selection of T cell receptor beta chains follows, all from one sample in a study of T cells in Graves' hyperthyroidism and ophthalmopathy. TCRdb re-analysed the multiplex PCR reads in MiXCR, keeping a single row per CDR3 protein. Here the sample spans about 640,000 distinct CDR3 sequences, less than 25% being singletons. The sample was blood. The receptor source for this set is a man under 40 with Graves' ophthalmopathy. CDR3s include the opening cysteine and the closing phenylalanine or tryptophan. Each record gives: J gene, D gene, V gene, CDR3 length, clone size, CDR3 DNA, CDR3 protein. D genes are given only for firm matches. Size tells how often a clone was seen (once, few, many) or the class of an expanded clone, and some rows leave it out.

TRBJ2-7,TRBD2,TRBV19,15,NA,TGTGCCAGTAGTCTGGGACTAGCGGTAAACTACGAGCAGTACTTC,CASSLGLAVNYEQYF
TRBJ2-5,TRBD2,TRBV3-1,15,many,TGTGCCAGCAGCCCGGGACTAGTGAGGGAAGAGACCCAGTACTTC,CASSPGLVREETQYF
TRBJ1-1,NA,TRBV29-1,11,few,TGCAGCGTTGAAGGAAGGACTGAAGCTTTCTTT,CSVEGRTEAFF
TRBJ2-1,TRBD2,TRBV7-2,18,NA,TGTGCCAGCAGCCCCGGGGCGGGGCGGGAGATCGGATCGAATGAGCAGTTCTTC,CASSPGAGREIGSNEQFF
TRBJ1-4,NA,TRBV4-3,16,NA,TGCGCCAGCAGCCAAGAGAGAGGGGCAACTAATGAAAAACTGTTTTTT,CASSQERGATNEKLFF
TRBJ1-2,NA,TRBV12-3/TRBV12-4,13,NA,TGTGCCAGCAGTCCAGTGTACAGGGAAGGCTACACCTTC,CASSPVYREGYTF
TRBJ1-5,NA,TRBV2,15,many,TGTGCCAGCAGCGGCCTCAGCGACAGCAATCAGCCCCAGCATTTT,CASSGLSDSNQPQHF
TRBJ2-2,NA,TRBV6-2/TRBV6-3,19,few,TGTGCCAGCAGTTACTCGATGGTTGAAGCGGACGCGAACACCGGGGAGCTGTTTTTT,CASSYSMVEADANTGELFF
TRBJ2-7,TRBD1,TRBV7-8,14,few,TGTGCCAGCAGCTTACAGGGGGTCGCCTACGAGCAGTACTTC,CASSLQGVAYEQYF
TRBJ1-5,NA,TRBV18,14,NA,TGTGCCAGCTCGGCGGGGACAAGAAATCAGCCCCAGCATTTT,CASSAGTRNQPQHF
TRBJ2-7,NA,TRBV19,14,NA,TGTGCCAGTAGTATAGCCAGCGGGTCCTACGAGCAGTACTTC,CASSIASGSYEQYF
TRBJ2-1,NA,TRBV27,14,NA,TGTGCCAGCAGTTTTAGAGGGAGCGACAATGAGCAGTTCTTC,CASSFRGSDNEQFF
TRBJ2-5,TRBD1,TRBV9,16,NA,TGTGCCAGCAGCGGGGGACAGGTTGGGTACCAAGAGACCCAGTACTTC,CASSGGQVGYQETQYF
TRBJ2-3,NA,TRBV28,15,few,TGTGCCAGCAGTCCGCAGGGGCCTGGCACAGATACGCAGTATTTT,CASSPQGPGTDTQYF
TRBJ2-2,NA,TRBV11-2,12,NA,TGTGCCTGCAACCCTAACACCGGGGAGCTGTTTTTT,CACNPNTGELFF
TRBJ2-7,NA,TRBV20-1,13,few,TGCAGTGCTAGAGGCGGGACTTTTTACGAGCAGTACTTC,CSARGGTFYEQYF
TRBJ2-1,NA,TRBV7-9,13,NA,TGTGCCAGCAGCTTAGGGACGGGCCTTGAGCAGTTCTTC,CASSLGTGLEQFF
TRBJ2-1,NA,TRBV18,14,many,TGTGCCAGCTCAGCCGGGACCCCTGGCAATGAGCAGTTCTTC,CASSAGTPGNEQFF
TRBJ1-1,TRBD1,TRBV30,14,many,TGTGCCTGGAGTCAATGGGACAGCAACACTGAAGCTTTCTTT,CAWSQWDSNTEAFF
TRBJ2-7,TRBD1,TRBV12-3/TRBV12-4,15,many,TGTGCCAGCAGTTTTACAGGGACAGTCCTGGACGAGCAGTACTTC,CASSFTGTVLDEQYF
TRBJ2-3,TRBD2,TRBV6-1,14,NA,TGTGCCAGCCTCGGGACTAGCAGAACAGATACGCAGTATTTT,CASLGTSRTDTQYF
TRBJ2-7,NA,TRBV6-1,16,NA,TGTGCCAGCAGTCGACTGGGAGTATCTAGCTCCTACGAGCAGTACTTC,CASSRLGVSSSYEQYF